This T cell receptor (beta chain) was identified during a study of T cell repertoires in cytomegalovirus infection. Regarding the study as a whole: Totalled public TCR beta family frequency picked out people who carried CMV plus the relevant HLA. It was HLA-C-restricted CMV-specific TCR beta clonotypes that dominated the response ex vivo.

Only a few counts were recorded for this clonotype. No antigen is known for it. Each CDR3 protein gets one entry after TCRdb re-called the reads with MiXCR. The data contain more than 400,000 distinct CDR3 sequences, more than 20% of them singletons. Input material: PBMCs. The TCR sequence derives from a human donor in good health (CMV status not recorded). Some clones in this sample may be carry-over from other donors' samples.

This CDR3 is CASTFDNQPQHF. In DNA, the CDR3 is TGTGCCAGCACCTTCGACAATCAGCCCCAGCATTTT. V is TRBV12-3 or TRBV12-4 and J is TRBJ1-5; D gene uncertain. The V and J ends lost 7 bases and 3 bases respectively, with 7 bases between them. The CDR3 covers 12 residues.